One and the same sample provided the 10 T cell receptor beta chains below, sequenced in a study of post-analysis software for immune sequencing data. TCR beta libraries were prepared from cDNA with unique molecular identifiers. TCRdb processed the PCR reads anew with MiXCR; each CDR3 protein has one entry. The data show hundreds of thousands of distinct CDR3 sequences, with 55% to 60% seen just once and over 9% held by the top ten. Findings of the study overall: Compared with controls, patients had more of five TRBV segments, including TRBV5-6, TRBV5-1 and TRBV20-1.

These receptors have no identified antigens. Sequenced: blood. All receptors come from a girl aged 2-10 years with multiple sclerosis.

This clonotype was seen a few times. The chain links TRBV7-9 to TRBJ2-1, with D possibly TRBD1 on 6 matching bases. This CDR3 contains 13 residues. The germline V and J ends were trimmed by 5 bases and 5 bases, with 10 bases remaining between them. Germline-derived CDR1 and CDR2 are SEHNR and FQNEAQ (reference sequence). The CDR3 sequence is CASSRTVDNEQFF. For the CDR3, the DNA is TGTGCCAGCAGCCGGACAGTAGACAATGAGCAGTTCTTC.

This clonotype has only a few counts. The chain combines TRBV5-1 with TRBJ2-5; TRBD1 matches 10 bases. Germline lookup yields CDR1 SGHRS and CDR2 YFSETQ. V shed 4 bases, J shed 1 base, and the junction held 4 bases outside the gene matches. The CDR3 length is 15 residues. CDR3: CASSGTGVVQETQYF. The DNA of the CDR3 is TGCGCCAGCAGCGGGACAGGGGTCGTCCAAGAGACCCAGTACTTC. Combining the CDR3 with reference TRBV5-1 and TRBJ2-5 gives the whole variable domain KAGVTQTPRYLIKTRGQQVTLSCSPISGHRSVSWYQQTPGQGLQFLFEYFSETQRNKGNFPGRFSGRQFSNSRSEMNVSTLELGDSALYLCASSGTGVVQETQYFGPGTRLLVL.

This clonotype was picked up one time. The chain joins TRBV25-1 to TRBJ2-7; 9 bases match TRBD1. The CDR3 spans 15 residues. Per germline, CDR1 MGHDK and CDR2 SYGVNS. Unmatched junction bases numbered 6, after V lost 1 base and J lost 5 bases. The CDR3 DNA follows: TGTGCCAGCAGTGAATTGCGGGACAGGGTCGACGAGCAGTACTTC. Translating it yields CASSELRDRVDEQYF.

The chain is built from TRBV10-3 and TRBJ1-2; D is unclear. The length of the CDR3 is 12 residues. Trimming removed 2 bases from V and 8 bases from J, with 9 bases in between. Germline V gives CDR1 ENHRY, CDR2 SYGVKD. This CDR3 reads CAISEQESGYTF. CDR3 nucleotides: TGTGCCATCAGTGAGCAGGAGAGCGGCTACACCTTC.

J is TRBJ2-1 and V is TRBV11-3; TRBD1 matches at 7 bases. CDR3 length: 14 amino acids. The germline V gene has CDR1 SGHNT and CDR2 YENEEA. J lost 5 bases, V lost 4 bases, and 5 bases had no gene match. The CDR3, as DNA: TGTGCCAGCAGCTACCGGGACAGCAACAATGAGCAGTTCTTC. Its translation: CASSYRDSNNEQFF.

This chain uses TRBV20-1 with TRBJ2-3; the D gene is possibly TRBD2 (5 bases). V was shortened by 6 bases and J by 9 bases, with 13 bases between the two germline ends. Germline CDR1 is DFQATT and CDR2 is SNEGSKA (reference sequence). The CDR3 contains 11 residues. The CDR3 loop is CSALYGITQYF. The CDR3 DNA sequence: TGCAGTGCCCTCTACGGGATAACGCAGTATTTT.

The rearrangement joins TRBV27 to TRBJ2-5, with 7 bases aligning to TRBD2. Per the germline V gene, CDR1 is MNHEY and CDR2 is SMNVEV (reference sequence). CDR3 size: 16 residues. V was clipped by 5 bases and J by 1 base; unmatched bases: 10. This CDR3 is CASSLGVAGPQETQYF. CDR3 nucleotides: TGTGCCAGCAGTCTCGGGGTAGCGGGCCCCCAAGAGACCCAGTACTTC.

This CDR3 reads CASRAAGGNGYTF. In DNA form, the CDR3 reads TGTGCCAGCAGGGCCGCGGGGGGCAATGGCTACACCTTC. The chain joins TRBV6-4 to TRBJ1-2; a weak D match, TRBD1 (6 bases). V dropped 6 bases and J dropped 6 bases, with 14 bases sitting between them. This CDR3 contains 13 residues. Germline CDR1 is MRHNA and CDR2 is SNTAGT.

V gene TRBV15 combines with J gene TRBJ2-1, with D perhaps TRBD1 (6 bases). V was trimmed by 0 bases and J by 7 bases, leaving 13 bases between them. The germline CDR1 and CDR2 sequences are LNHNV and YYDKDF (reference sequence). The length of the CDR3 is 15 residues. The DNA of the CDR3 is TGTGCCACCAGCAGAGACAGGGGAGAAGGGAATGAGCAGTTCTTC. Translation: CATSRDRGEGNEQFF.

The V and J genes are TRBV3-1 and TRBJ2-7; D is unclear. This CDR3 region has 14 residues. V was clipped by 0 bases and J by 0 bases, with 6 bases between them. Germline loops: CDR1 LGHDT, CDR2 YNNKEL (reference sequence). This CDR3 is CASSQDVSSYEQYF. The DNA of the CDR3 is TGTGCCAGCAGCCAAGATGTAAGCTCCTACGAGCAGTACTTC.